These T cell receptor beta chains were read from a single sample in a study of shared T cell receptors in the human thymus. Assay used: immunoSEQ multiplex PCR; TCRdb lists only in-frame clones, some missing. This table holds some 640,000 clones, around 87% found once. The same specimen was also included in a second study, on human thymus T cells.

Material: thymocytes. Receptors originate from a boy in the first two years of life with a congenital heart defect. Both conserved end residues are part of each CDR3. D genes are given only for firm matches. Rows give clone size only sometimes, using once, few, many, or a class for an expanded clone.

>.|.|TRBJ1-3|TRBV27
TGTGCCAGCAGTTTGACCAGGGGAAGTGGAAACACCATATATTTT
CASSLTRGSGNTIYF
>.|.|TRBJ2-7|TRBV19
TGTGCCAGTAGCCCCACTCGTCTGTTCTACGAGCAGTACTTC
CASSPTRLFYEQYF
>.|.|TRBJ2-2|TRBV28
TGTGCCAGCAGTTTATATCCTAGGTGCACCGGGGAGCTGTTTTTT
CASSLYPRCTGELFF
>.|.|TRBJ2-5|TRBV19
TGTGCCAGTAGTATAGCCCTCCTAGCATCAGAGACCCAGTACTTC
CASSIALLASETQYF
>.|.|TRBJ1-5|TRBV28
TGTGCCAGCAGTTTATGGGGTTCGGGTAGCAATCAGCCCCAGCATTTT
CASSLWGSGSNQPQHF
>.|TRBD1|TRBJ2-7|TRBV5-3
TGTGCCAGAAGCTGGGACAGGGTCCCCTACGAGCAGTACTTC
CARSWDRVPYEQYF
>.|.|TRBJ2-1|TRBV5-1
TGCGCCAGCAGCTTGTGGGACTGGGGTGGGGCAAACAATGAGCAGTTCTTC
CASSLWDWGGANNEQFF
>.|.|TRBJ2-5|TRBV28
TGTGCCAGCGATAAAGCTGGCGGCGGGGTATGGAAAGAGACCCAGTACTTC
CASDKAGGGVWKETQYF
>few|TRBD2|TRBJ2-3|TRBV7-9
TGTGCCAGCAGCTTAGTCGGGAGGGCCGGTGATACGCAGTATTTT
CASSLVGRAGDTQYF
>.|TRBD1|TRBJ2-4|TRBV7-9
TGTGCCAGCAGCACCAGGACAGGGACAGCCAAAAACATTCAGTACTTC
CASSTRTGTAKNIQYF
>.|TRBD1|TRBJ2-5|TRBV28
TGTGCCAGCAGCCCCCGGGACAGCCATACCGAGACCCAGTACTTC
CASSPRDSHTETQYF
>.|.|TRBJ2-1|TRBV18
TGTGCCAGCTCACCACCTCTCAGGACAGCCCCCCAGTCCAATGAGCAGTTCTTC
CASSPPLRTAPQSNEQFF
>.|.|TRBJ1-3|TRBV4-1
TGCGCCAGCAGCGAGGACAGAACCTCTGGAAACACCATATATTTT
CASSEDRTSGNTIYF
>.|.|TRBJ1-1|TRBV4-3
TGCGCCAGCTCGGGTGCCACTGAAGCTTTCTTT
CASSGATEAFF